Shown below are 4 T cell receptor beta chains from a single sample sequenced in a study of spatial heterogeneity in lung cancer. Each CDR3 protein gets one entry after TCRdb re-called the 5' RACE reads with MiXCR. The sample has roughly 80,000 distinct CDR3 sequences, 7% to 9% seen once. Time point defined: sample taken at primary tumor resection. This material consisted of PBMCs, taken at surgery. The receptors were gathered from a male donor with early-stage non-small cell lung cancer.

The chain carries TRBV5-1 and TRBJ2-3; D is unresolved. The CDR3 length is 15 residues. Looked up from germline, CDR1 is SGHRS and CDR2 is YFSETQ. Trimming cost V 4 bases and J 0 bases, with 12 bases left between them. In nucleotides, the CDR3 is TGCGCCAGCAGCCAGGACGTTGGTAGCACAGATACGCAGTATTTT. It is translated as CASSQDVGSTDTQYF.

A few counts support this clonotype. The rearrangement uses TRBV13 and TRBJ1-1; the match to TRBD1 covers 7 bases. V lost 5 bases and J lost 6; bases outside the gene matches: 9. The V gene's germline CDR1 is PRHDT and CDR2 FYEKMQ (reference sequence). The CDR3 length is 14 residues. CDR3 in amino acids: CASSPTTGLAEAFF. CDR3 DNA sequence: TGTGCCAGCAGCCCCACGACAGGGTTGGCTGAAGCTTTCTTT.

This clonotype was found many times. This chain joins TRBV10-2 and TRBJ1-1, with TRBD1 identical over 10 bases. Trimming removed 0 bases from V and 5 bases from J; junction bases left unmatched: 3. The CDR3 spans 15 residues. Germline V gene data show CDR1 as WSHSY and CDR2 as SAAADI. CDR3 bases: TGCGCCAGCAGTGAGTCGACAGGGGGCTGGACTGAAGCTTTCTTT. Protein: CASSESTGGWTEAFF.

The table lists this clonotype with many counts. The chain employs TRBV4-2 and TRBJ1-5; no definite D call. The CDR3 spans 14 residues. Per the germline V gene, CDR1 is LGHNA and CDR2 is YNFKEQ. V was pared by 0 bases and J by 5 bases, with 8 bases between. The CDR3 nucleotides are TGTGCCAGCAGCCAAGATCTTGGGGATCAGCCCCAGCATTTT. It translates to CASSQDLGDQPQHF.